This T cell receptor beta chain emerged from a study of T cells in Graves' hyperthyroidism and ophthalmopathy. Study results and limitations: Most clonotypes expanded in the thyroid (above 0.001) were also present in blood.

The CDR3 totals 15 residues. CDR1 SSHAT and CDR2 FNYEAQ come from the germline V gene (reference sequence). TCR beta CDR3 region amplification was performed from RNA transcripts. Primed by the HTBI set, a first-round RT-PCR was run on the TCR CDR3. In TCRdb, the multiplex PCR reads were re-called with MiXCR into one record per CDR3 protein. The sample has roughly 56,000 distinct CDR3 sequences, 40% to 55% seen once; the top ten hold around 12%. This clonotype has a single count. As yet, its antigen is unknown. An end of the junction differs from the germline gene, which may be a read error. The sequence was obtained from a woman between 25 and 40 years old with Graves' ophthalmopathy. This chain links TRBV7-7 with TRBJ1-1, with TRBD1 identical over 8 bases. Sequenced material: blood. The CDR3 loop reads CASSPSGGLNTEAFF. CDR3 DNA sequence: TGTGCTAGCAGCCCGTCAGGGGGCTTGAACACTGAAGCTTTCTTT.